One sample yielded the 30 T cell receptor beta chains listed below, sequenced in a study of blood T cell repertoires in COVID-19. The data were produced by immunoSEQ multiplex PCR, yet TCRdb's version contains in-frame clones alone and is incomplete. The sample yields tens of thousands of clones, more than 75% seen once. Sample: peripheral blood. These receptors were obtained from a woman aged 80 or over with active or convalescent COVID-19.

The chain joins TRBV7-9 to TRBJ1-1; 11 positions match TRBD1. Germline values: CDR1 SEHNR, CDR2 FQNEAQ (reference sequence). V shed 5 bases and J 10 bases; nucleotides not matched to a gene: 15. This CDR3 is built from 16 residues. CDR3 in DNA: TGTGCCAGCAGCACCCGGGACAGGGGGTCGAAGGTGGGAGCTTTCTTT. It yields the protein CASSTRDRGSKVGAFF.

V is TRBV13 and J is TRBJ2-3; 14 positions agree with TRBD2. Unmatched junction bases numbered 18, after V lost 2 bases and J lost 2 bases. This CDR3 comprises 22 residues. Looked up from germline, CDR1 is PRHDT and CDR2 is FYEKMQ (reference sequence). CDR3 bases: TGTGCCAGCAGCTTAACCTTGGGTGGGACTAGCGGGGGTCAAGGGACCACAGATACGCAGTATTTT. Protein product: CASSLTLGGTSGGQGTTDTQYF.

This clone was counted a single time. V and J are TRBV5-6 and TRBJ1-2, with a tentative D call TRBD1 (5 bases). The V gene lost 6 bases and the J gene lost 6 bases, with 18 bases spanning the gap. CDR1 is SGHDT, CDR2 YYEEEE, per germline. CDR3 length equals 14 residues. The CDR3 is CASNPRQSRDGYTF. CDR3 DNA: TGTGCCAGCAACCCCCGACAGAGCAGGGATGGCTACACCTTC.

The chain has TRBV18 and TRBJ2-5; 9 bases align to TRBD1. V lost 5 bases and J lost 4; bases outside the gene matches: 11. Germline values: CDR1 KGHSH, CDR2 LQKENI. The length of the CDR3 is 16 residues. For the CDR3, the DNA is TGTGCCAGCTCAAGACAGGGGGGAATCGACGGAGAGACCCAGTACTTC. This codes for CASSRQGGIDGETQYF.

The CDR3 loop is CAISGGYTEAFF. CDR3 DNA sequence: TGTGCCATCAGTGGAGGGTACACTGAAGCTTTCTTT. The V and J genes are TRBV10-3 and TRBJ1-1, with D unclear. Trimming removed 4 bases from V and 3 bases from J, with 6 bases in between. The length of the CDR3 is 12 residues. Germline V gives CDR1 ENHRY, CDR2 SYGVKD.

This chain joins TRBV5-6 and TRBJ2-5; 10 bases line up with TRBD1. Trimming took 3 bases from V and 3 from J; bases not matched to a gene: 8. In germline, CDR1 is SGHDT, CDR2 YYEEEE. The length of the CDR3 is 16 residues. CDR3 in DNA: TGTGCCAGCAGCTCCAGGGACAGGGGTGGGGAAGAGACCCAGTACTTC. This sequence encodes CASSSRDRGGEETQYF.

This rearrangement joins TRBV27 to TRBJ1-5, with 7 bases lining up with TRBD1. The trim removed 5 bases at V and 4 bases at J, leaving 8 bases unmatched. Germline CDR1 and CDR2: MNHEY and SMNVEV (reference sequence). The CDR3 length is 15 residues. The CDR3 DNA reads as TGTGCCAGCAGTCGCCAGGCAGGGGGAAATCAGCCCCAGCATTTT. The encoded protein is CASSRQAGGNQPQHF.

The genes are TRBV11-3 and TRBJ2-5; 9 bases align to TRBD1. Looked up from germline, CDR1 is SGHNT and CDR2 is YENEEA. The CDR3 sequence is 15 residues long. The V and J ends lost 1 base and 4 bases, in that order; junction bases with no gene match: 4. CDR3 residues: CASSLGGQGRETQYF. CDR3 coding DNA: TGTGCCAGCAGCTTAGGAGGACAGGGGAGAGAGACCCAGTACTTC.

This clone appeared a few times. The V and J genes are TRBV3-1 (or the pseudogene TRBV3-2) and TRBJ1-1; D gene unclear. Germline CDR1 is LGHDT and CDR2 is YNNKEL (reference sequence). The CDR3 covers 14 residues. The V and J ends lost 1 base and 0 bases respectively, with 6 bases between them. CDR3 in amino acids: CASSQGLVNTEAFF. The CDR3 nucleotides are TGTGCCAGCAGCCAAGGTCTCGTGAACACTGAAGCTTTCTTT.

V gene TRBV4-1 combines with J gene TRBJ1-3, with a tentative D call TRBD1 (6 bases). V dropped 0 bases and J dropped 2 bases, with 11 bases sitting between them. CDR3 size: 16 residues. CDR1 is MGHRA and CDR2 is YSYEKL in the germline V gene. The CDR3: CASSQDLGGPGNTIYF. The CDR3 region has the DNA TGCGCCAGCAGCCAAGATCTTGGGGGCCCTGGAAACACCATATATTTT.

This clone was recorded only once. The chain links TRBV14 to TRBJ1-2, with D unclear. V dropped 1 base and J dropped 0 bases, with 18 bases sitting between them. The CDR3 is made up of 18 amino acids. Germline V gene data show CDR1 as SGHDN and CDR2 as FVKESK. The chain's CDR3 is CASSQAARGPVTNYGYTF. In nucleotides, the CDR3 is TGTGCCAGCAGCCAAGCGGCGAGAGGCCCGGTAACTAACTATGGCTACACCTTC.

V is TRBV6-5 and J is TRBJ1-1; 9 nucleotides agree with TRBD1. The J segment lost 1 base and the V segment lost 6 bases, leaving 3 bases of the junction unmatched. CDR3 length equals 14 residues. The V gene's germline CDR1 is MNHEY and CDR2 SVGAGI. CDR3 in DNA: TGTGCCAGCAGGACGGGACAGGGGAACACTGAAGCTTTCTTT. It yields the protein CASRTGQGNTEAFF.

In DNA form, the CDR3 reads TGTGCCAGAAGCCATTACCCGAGGGGGGGCCGGGGCAAAGAGACCCAGTACTTC. It translates to CARSHYPRGGRGKETQYF. The chain joins TRBV5-3 to TRBJ2-5, with D perhaps TRBD2 (7 bases). Being an ORF, TRBV5-3 has a function that is uncertain. CDR3 length equals 18 residues. V lost 4 bases and J lost 3, with 25 bases in between.

The V and J genes are TRBV7-3 and TRBJ2-2; TRBD1 matches 7 bases. The V and J ends lost 4 bases and 4 bases, in that order; junction bases with no gene match: 6. The CDR3 is 15 residues long. Per the germline V gene, CDR1 is SGHTA and CDR2 is FQGTGA. The DNA of the CDR3 is TGTGCCAGCAGCTCAAAACCAGGGGGCACCGGGGAGCTGTTTTTT. Amino acid sequence: CASSSKPGGTGELFF.

The genes are TRBV6-5 and TRBJ1-1; 7 bases align to TRBD1. The ends lost 4 bases at V and 2 bases at J; junction bases unmatched: 7. Germline-derived CDR1 and CDR2 are MNHEY and SVGAGI. This CDR3 spans 15 amino acids. The DNA for the CDR3 is TGTGCCAGCAGTTCCTACCGGGACAGAAACACTGAAGCTTTCTTT. Translated: CASSSYRDRNTEAFF.

V gene TRBV2 combines with J gene TRBJ2-1; 9 positions match TRBD1. Trimming at V came to 6 bases and at J to 15 bases, leaving 6 bases not matched to a gene. The CDR3 sequence is 11 residues long. From germline, CDR1 is SNHLY and CDR2 FYNNEI. CDR3 region: CASSGDRVVFF. As DNA, the CDR3 is TGTGCCAGCAGCGGGGACAGGGTGGTGTTCTTC.

This chain connects TRBV2 to TRBJ1-5, with a tentative D call TRBD1 (6 bases). From germline, CDR1 is SNHLY and CDR2 FYNNEI. The CDR3 length is 15 residues. V lost 2 bases and J 0 bases, leaving 8 bases between the germline ends. CDR3 residues: CASSETGYSNQPQHF. As DNA, the CDR3 is TGTGCCAGCAGTGAAACAGGGTATAGCAATCAGCCCCAGCATTTT.

The J gene is TRBJ2-3, the V gene TRBV29-1; a possible D gene is TRBD1 (6 bases). This CDR3 region has 15 residues. The germline gives CDR1 SQVTM, CDR2 ANQGSEA. Trimming shortened V by 4 bases and J by 6 bases, and 20 bases separated the two germline ends. In nucleotides, the CDR3 is TGCAGCGTTGGGATGGGAATACAGGGATCGGATACGCAGTATTTT. Its protein is CSVGMGIQGSDTQYF.

V usage is TRBV9 and J usage is TRBJ1-6; no reliable D call. The CDR3 sequence is 14 residues long. The germline gives CDR1 SGDLS, CDR2 YYNGEE. Trimming left V 1 base short and J 9 bases short, with 11 bases between. CDR3 in DNA: TGTGCCAGCAGCGTACAAGGGAGCGGTTCACCCCTCCACTTT. Translated: CASSVQGSGSPLHF. Looking up the rest from reference TRBV9 and TRBJ1-6 gives the full variable domain: DSGVTQTPKHLITATGQRVTLRCSPRSGDLSVYWYQQSLDQGLQFLIQYYNGEERAKGNILERFSAQQFPDLHSELNLSSLELGDSALYFCASSVQGSGSPLHFGNGTRLTVT.

The chain links TRBV20-1 to TRBJ1-1; D gene ambiguous. V gave up 6 bases and J gave up 8 bases, with 13 bases separating them. Germline assignment: CDR1 DFQATT and CDR2 SNEGSKA (reference sequence). The CDR3 consists of 11 residues. In DNA, the CDR3 is TGCAGTGCCCCTCGGAGACGAGAAGCTTTCTTT. Its protein product is CSAPRRREAFF.

J is TRBJ2-5 and V is TRBV27, with D perhaps TRBD2 (7 bases). From germline, CDR1 is MNHEY and CDR2 SMNVEV (reference sequence). There are 14 residues in the CDR3. Trimming took 5 bases from V and 5 from J, leaving 15 bases between them. The CDR3 loop is CASSLVGGAETQYF. The DNA of the CDR3 is TGTGCCAGCAGTCTCGTTGGGGGGGCGGAGACCCAGTACTTC.

V gene TRBV19 combines with J gene TRBJ1-1; 7 nucleotides line up with TRBD1. This CDR3 comprises 15 residues. With V trimmed by 4 bases and J by 0 bases, 5 bases remained unmatched. Germline lookup yields CDR1 LNHDA and CDR2 SQIVND (reference sequence). CDR3 residues: CASSNTGVMNTEAFF. The CDR3 nucleotides are TGTGCCAGTAGTAATACAGGGGTCATGAACACTGAAGCTTTCTTT.

The V and J genes are TRBV9 and TRBJ2-1; D is uncertain. The germline V gene has CDR1 SGDLS and CDR2 YYNGEE. The CDR3 length is 14 residues. Trimming pared 1 base from V and 6 bases from J, leaving 11 bases between. CDR3 in DNA: TGTGCCAGCAGCGTATCCCCCACAACCAATGAGCAGTTCTTC. Its translation: CASSVSPTTNEQFF.

This clone was observed many times. The rearrangement uses TRBV20-1 and TRBJ2-1, with TRBD2 identical over 11 bases. Germline loops: CDR1 DFQATT, CDR2 SNEGSKA (reference sequence). V was clipped by 3 bases and J by 4 bases; unmatched bases: 5. The CDR3 loop spans 15 amino acids. The CDR3 nucleotides read TGCAGTGCTAGTCGTAGCGGGGGGGCATACAATGAGCAGTTCTTC. Translating gives CSASRSGGAYNEQFF.

The rearrangement links TRBV28 to TRBJ1-4; D not certain. Trimming pared 2 bases from V and 8 bases from J, leaving 6 bases between. Germline assignment: CDR1 MDHEN and CDR2 SYDVKM. The CDR3 consists of 12 residues. CDR3 sequence: CASSLMREKLFF. The CDR3 DNA reads as TGTGCCAGCAGTTTAATGCGGGAAAAACTGTTTTTT.

This clone was seen more than once but under ten times. The rearrangement links TRBV6-2 or TRBV6-3 to TRBJ2-5; weak D call: TRBD1 (7 bases). Germline V gene sequence: CDR1 MNHEY, CDR2 SVGEGT. This CDR3 has 18 amino acids. The V end lost 2 bases, the J end lost 0 bases, and 19 bases lay between the germline ends. CDR3 loop: CASSYQWRRGDDQETQYF. As DNA, the CDR3 is TGTGCCAGCAGTTACCAATGGCGCAGGGGGGATGACCAAGAGACCCAGTACTTC.

The V gene is TRBV4-3, the J gene TRBJ1-4; TRBD1 might be the D (5 bases). V lost 0 bases and J 8 bases, leaving 10 bases between the germline ends. Germline V lookup: CDR1 LGHNA, CDR2 YSLEER. The CDR3 totals 14 residues. CDR3 sequence: CASSQDRVEEKLFF. Here the CDR3 DNA reads TGCGCCAGCAGCCAAGACAGGGTGGAAGAAAAACTGTTTTTT.

The CDR3, as DNA: TGCAGTGCTACGAGCACAGATACGCAGTATTTT. Its translation: CSATSTDTQYF. The J gene is TRBJ2-3, the V gene TRBV20-1; D gene unclear. The germline V gene has CDR1 DFQATT and CDR2 SNEGSKA (reference sequence). V dropped 4 bases and J dropped 0 bases, with 2 bases sitting between them. This CDR3 has 11 residues.

The genes are TRBV27 and TRBJ2-5; 7 bases are shared with TRBD1. CDR1 is MNHEY and CDR2 is SMNVEV in the germline V gene (reference sequence). This CDR3 region has 12 residues. V was pared by 10 bases and J by 5 bases, with 7 bases of the junction left unmatched. The CDR3 loop reads CAIKGAGETQYF. Here the CDR3 DNA reads TGTGCCATCAAGGGGGCCGGGGAGACCCAGTACTTC.

This chain uses TRBV4-3 with TRBJ2-3; perhaps TRBD2 as D (6 bases). Between the trimmed V and J ends, which lost 3 bases and 0 bases, there was a span of 13 bases. CDR3 length equals 16 residues. Germline V CDR1 and CDR2: LGHNA, YSLEER. In DNA form, the CDR3 reads TGCGCCAGCAGCCACGGGGGACCCGGTAGCACAGATACGCAGTATTTT. Translating gives CASSHGGPGSTDTQYF.